Listed below are T cell receptor beta chains from one sample, sequenced in a study of human T cells and chemical hapten exposure. One entry per CDR3 protein results from TCRdb running MiXCR on the RACE reads. This sample has 300,000 to 450,000 distinct CDR3 sequences, with roughly 5% found just once. The sequenced sample was whole blood, obtained in connection with sensitization to the hapten diphenylcyclopropenone (DPC). The receptors come from a woman aged 45 to 65 with alopecia areata. Some clones in this sample may be carry-over from other donors' samples. CDR3s include the opening cysteine and the closing phenylalanine or tryptophan. D genes are given only for firm matches. Clone sizes are given selectively: once, few, many, or a class where the clone is expanded.

d_call	v_call	clone_size	j_call	cdr3_aa	cdr3_nt
.	TRBV7-2	many	TRBJ1-5	CASSPGKGQPQHF	TGTGCCAGCAGCCCGGGCAAAGGTCAGCCCCAGCATTTT
.	TRBV5-1	many	TRBJ2-3	CASRGMIRLAEDTQYF	TGCGCCAGCCGGGGGATGATTAGGCTGGCTGAAGATACGCAGTATTTT
.	TRBV2	many	TRBJ2-3	CASSGWDTQYF	TGTGCCAGCAGTGGGTGGGATACGCAGTATTTT
.	TRBV7-8	.	TRBJ2-7	CASSPGTLSYF	TGTGCCAGCAGCCCCGGGACCCTGTCGTACTTC
TRBD2	TRBV29-1	many	TRBJ2-5	CAALFILLAGGTTQYF	TGCGCAGCGTTGTTTATCCTACTAGCGGGAGGCACCACCCAGTACTTC
TRBD2	TRBV29-1	many	TRBJ2-4	CSVEVTSGRLTKNIQYF	TGCAGCGTTGAAGTTACTAGCGGGAGGCTGACCAAAAACATTCAGTACTTC
.	TRBV4-3	.	TRBJ1-2	CASSQDHGESYGYTF	TGCGCCAGCAGCCAAGATCATGGCGAAAGCTATGGCTACACCTTC
.	TRBV15	many	TRBJ1-3	CATSRSSLIGNTIYF	TGTGCCACCAGCAGAAGTTCTTTGATCGGAAACACCATATATTTT
.	TRBV6-6	.	TRBJ2-7	CASNGGNEQYF	TGTGCCAGCAATGGAGGGAACGAGCAGTACTTC
TRBD1	TRBV13	many	TRBJ2-7	CASSLTGPAHEQYF	TGTGCCAGCAGCCTGACAGGGCCGGCACACGAGCAGTACTTC
TRBD2	TRBV18	many	TRBJ2-7	CASSGLVSYEQYF	TGTGCCAGCTCGGGACTAGTCTCCTACGAGCAGTACTTC
TRBD1	TRBV12-3/TRBV12-4	.	TRBJ1-4	CASRGDSRRREKLFF	TGTGCCAGCAGAGGGGACAGCCGGCGGAGGGAAAAACTGTTTTTT
.	TRBV28	many	TRBJ2-1	CASSAPTHNEQFF	TGTGCCAGCAGTGCCCCGACACACAATGAGCAGTTCTTC
.	TRBV3-1	.	TRBJ1-5	CASSPTGNSNQPQHF	TGTGCCAGCAGCCCCACAGGAAATAGCAATCAGCCCCAGCATTTT
.	TRBV12-3/TRBV12-4	many	TRBJ1-4	CASSPGTATNEKLFF	TGTGCCAGCAGTCCGGGGACGGCAACTAATGAAAAACTGTTTTTT
.	TRBV27	many	TRBJ2-3	CASSSLLSTDTQYF	TGTGCCAGCAGCTCTCTACTAAGCACAGATACGCAGTATTTT
TRBD1	TRBV27	.	TRBJ1-2	CASSPHPGQVYGYTF	TGTGCCAGCAGTCCTCACCCCGGACAGGTGTATGGCTACACCTTC
.	TRBV6-5	many	TRBJ1-5	CASSVGPNQPQHF	TGTGCCAGCAGTGTCGGCCCCAATCAGCCCCAGCATTTT
.	TRBV7-9	many	TRBJ2-1	CASRGDNEQFF	TGTGCCAGCAGAGGGGACAATGAGCAGTTCTTC
TRBD1	TRBV20-1	few	TRBJ1-2	CSASRTGFGYTF	TGCAGTGCTAGCCGGACAGGGTTTGGCTACACCTTC
.	TRBV28	many	TRBJ2-7	CASTSGPGEQYF	TGTGCCAGCACCTCCGGGCCCGGCGAGCAGTACTTC
.	TRBV21-1	many	TRBJ1-5	CASSRLGQGSGQPQHF	TGTGCCAGCAGCAGACTGGGACAGGGGTCGGGTCAGCCCCAGCATTTT